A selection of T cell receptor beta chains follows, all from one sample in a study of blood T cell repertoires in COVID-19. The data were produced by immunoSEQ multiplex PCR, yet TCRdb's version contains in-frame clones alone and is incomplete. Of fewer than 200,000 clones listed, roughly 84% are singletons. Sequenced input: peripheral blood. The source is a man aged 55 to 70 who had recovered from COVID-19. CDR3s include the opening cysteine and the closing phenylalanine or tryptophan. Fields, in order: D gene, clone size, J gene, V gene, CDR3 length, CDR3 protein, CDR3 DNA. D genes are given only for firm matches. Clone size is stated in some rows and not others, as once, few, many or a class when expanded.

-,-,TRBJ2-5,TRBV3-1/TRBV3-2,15,CASSQESSAQETQYF,TGTGCCAGCAGCCAAGAGTCCAGCGCCCAAGAGACCCAGTACTTC
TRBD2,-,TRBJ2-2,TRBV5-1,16,CASSETGTINTGELFF,TGCGCCAGCAGCGAAACCGGGACTATAAACACCGGGGAGCTGTTTTTT
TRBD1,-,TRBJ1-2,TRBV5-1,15,CASSLEYGQVDGYTF,TGCGCCAGCAGCTTAGAATATGGACAGGTTGATGGCTACACCTTC
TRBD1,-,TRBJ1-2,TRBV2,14,CASSGQGASYGYTF,TGTGCCAGCAGCGGACAGGGGGCTTCCTATGGCTACACCTTC
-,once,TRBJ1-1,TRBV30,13,CAWSSTGVTEAFF,TGTGCCTGGAGTTCGACAGGAGTAACTGAAGCTTTCTTT
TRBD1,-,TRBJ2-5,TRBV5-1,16,CASSFHGDSNQETQYF,TGCGCCAGCAGCTTTCATGGGGACAGTAACCAAGAGACCCAGTACTTC
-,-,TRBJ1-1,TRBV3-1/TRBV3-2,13,CASSQRGTYEAFF,TGTGCCAGCAGCCAAAGGGGGACGTATGAAGCTTTCTTT
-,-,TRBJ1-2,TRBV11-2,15,CASNRDNSHTGGYTF,TGTGCCAGCAACCGGGACAACTCTCACACGGGGGGCTACACCTTC
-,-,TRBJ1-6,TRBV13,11,CASSFVVPLHF,TGTGCCAGCAGCTTTGTAGTACCCCTCCACTTT
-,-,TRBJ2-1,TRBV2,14,CASSRSSSYNEQFF,TGTGCCAGCAGTAGGAGTAGCTCCTACAATGAGCAGTTCTTC
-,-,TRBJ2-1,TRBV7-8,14,CASSWDNQYNEQFF,TGTGCCAGCAGCTGGGACAATCAGTACAATGAGCAGTTCTTC
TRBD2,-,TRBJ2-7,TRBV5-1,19,CASSMIKRGGRSEAYEQYF,TGCGCCAGCAGCATGATCAAGCGGGGGGGCCGATCCGAAGCCTACGAGCAGTACTTC
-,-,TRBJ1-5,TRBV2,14,CASSEGQINQPQHF,TGTGCCAGCAGTGAAGGTCAAATTAATCAGCCCCAGCATTTT
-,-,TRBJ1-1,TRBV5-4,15,CASSFGSRLNTEAFF,TGTGCCAGCAGCTTTGGCAGTCGATTGAACACTGAAGCTTTCTTT
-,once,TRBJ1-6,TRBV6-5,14,CASSYSVLNSPLHF,TGTGCCAGCAGTTACTCGGTTCTAAATTCACCCCTCCACTTT
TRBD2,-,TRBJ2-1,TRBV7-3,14,CASSLPGGDNEQFF,TGTGCCAGCAGCCTCCCGGGGGGGGACAATGAGCAGTTCTTC
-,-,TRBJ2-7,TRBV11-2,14,CASSMGGGGYEQYF,TGTGCCAGCAGCATGGGTGGCGGAGGCTACGAGCAGTACTTC